A single sample is the source of the 15 T cell receptor beta chains below, sequenced in a study of cytomegalovirus exposure and HLA in healthy donors. The PCR was carried out with 60 Vbeta primers and 13 Jbeta primers. Some clones are missing from TCRdb's copy, which holds only in-frame ones; the method was immunoSEQ multiplex PCR. The sample yields some 190,000 clones, 80% to 90% seen once. The sample taken for sequencing was PBMCs. These receptor sequences come from a male donor in good health and CMV-seronegative.

This clone was found a few times. The chain joins TRBV7-6 to TRBJ2-7, with 8 bases identical to TRBD1. Germline CDR1 and CDR2: SGHVS and FNYEAQ. CDR3 length: 16 amino acids. Trimming took 5 bases from V and 4 from J; bases not matched to a gene: 13. The DNA for the CDR3 is TGTGCCAGCAGCCACTTAGTTGGGACAGGAGGATACGAGCAGTACTTC. It codes for CASSHLVGTGGYEQYF.

The rearrangement uses TRBV19 and TRBJ1-5, with 7 positions matching TRBD1. CDR3 length: 18 amino acids. The J segment lost 7 bases and the V segment lost 4 bases, leaving 19 bases of the junction unmatched. Looked up from germline, CDR1 is LNHDA and CDR2 is SQIVND (reference sequence). The CDR3 DNA reads as TGTGCCAGTAGTACCCTGGGTCCACCACAGGGGCTGGGGCAGCCCCAGCATTTT. This translates into CASSTLGPPQGLGQPQHF.

The rearrangement uses TRBV25-1 and TRBJ2-3, with 10 bases identical to TRBD2. Germline V gives CDR1 MGHDK, CDR2 SYGVNS. With 1 base clipped from V and 4 bases from J, the junction kept 8 bases outside the gene matches. The CDR3 has 17 residues. The CDR3 nucleotides are TGTGCCAGCAGTGAATCAACTAGCGGGAAGGTGGCAGATACGCAGTATTTT. Residues: CASSESTSGKVADTQYF.

The CDR3 region has the DNA TGTGCCAGCAGCAAAGGGAGAGACAGACAAGAGACCCAGTACTTC. Its translation: CASSKGRDRQETQYF. This chain joins TRBV21-1 and TRBJ2-5; the table's D call, TRBD1, was not checked against the DNA. TRBV21-1 is described as a pseudogene. The CDR3 has 15 residues.

The genes are TRBV7-8 and TRBJ1-6, with D tentatively TRBD1 (5 bases). V was pared by 1 base and J by 10 bases, with 14 bases between. The CDR3 is 15 residues long. Germline V gene lookup returns CDR1 SGHVS and CDR2 FQNEAQ. The CDR3 loop reads CASSLVRNQGSPLHF. CDR3 in DNA: TGTGCCAGCAGCTTAGTTAGGAACCAGGGATCACCCCTCCACTTT.

The chain uses TRBV7-8 and TRBJ2-7, with 8 bases fitting TRBD2. Unmatched junction bases numbered 9, after V lost 2 bases and J lost 3 bases. Germline V gene data show CDR1 as SGHVS and CDR2 as FQNEAQ. The CDR3 is made up of 16 amino acids. CDR3 in amino acids: CASSLSTGGFSYEQYF. CDR3 bases: TGTGCCAGCAGCTTAAGCACGGGAGGGTTTAGCTACGAGCAGTACTTC. The entire variable domain, with the rest obtained from reference TRBV7-8 and TRBJ2-7, is as follows: GAGVSQSPRYKVAKRGQDVALRCDPISGHVSLFWYQQALGQGPEFLTYFQNEAQLDKSGLPSDRFFAERPEGSVSTLKIQRTQQEDSAVYLCASSLSTGGFSYEQYFGPGTRLTVT.

In this sample, this clone turned up a few times. The J gene is TRBJ2-2, the V gene TRBV6-5; the D gene is possibly TRBD2 (7 bases). With 11 bases removed from V and 4 bases from J, the gap between germline ends came to 14 bases. This CDR3 region has 13 residues. Per germline, CDR1 MNHEY and CDR2 SVGAGI. The CDR3 region is CAVKRDITGELFF. The CDR3 nucleotides read TGTGCCGTCAAGCGGGACATCACCGGGGAGCTGTTTTTT.

As to this clone: Other nucleotide sequences in the sample specify the same CDR3. The chain links TRBV4-2 to TRBJ1-6; 7 bases line up with TRBD1. Trimming cost V 0 bases and J 10 bases; bases outside gene matches: 9. CDR3 length equals 16 residues. Germline V gene data show CDR1 as LGHNA and CDR2 as YNFKEQ. The CDR3 coding sequence is TGTGCCAGCAGCCAAGATGGAACAGGGGCGGGATCACCCCTCCACTTT. It yields the protein CASSQDGTGAGSPLHF.

The V call is TRBV7-9, the J call TRBJ1-1, with 7 bases aligning to TRBD1. After removal of 8 bases from V and 5 bases from J, the junction contained 8 bases not matched to a gene. CDR3 length: 13 residues. Germline V gives CDR1 SEHNR, CDR2 FQNEAQ (reference sequence). This chain's CDR3 is CASGRQGWTEAFF. CDR3 coding DNA: TGTGCCAGCGGGAGACAGGGATGGACTGAAGCTTTCTTT.

The gene calls are TRBV5-1 and TRBJ2-7; 7 bases align to TRBD1. The CDR3 extends over 18 amino acids. V lost 2 bases to trimming and J lost 1 base; unmatched junction nucleotides: 15. Germline CDR1 is SGHRS and CDR2 is YFSETQ. The CDR3 DNA follows: TGCGCCAGCAGCTTAAGGGAGATGCCCGGGACAGAATCCTACGAGCAGTACTTC. As protein: CASSLREMPGTESYEQYF.

The chain is built from TRBV5-4 and TRBJ1-2; no reliable D call. This CDR3 comprises 13 residues. Trimming shortened V by 0 bases and J by 6 bases, and 9 bases separated the two germline ends. CDR1 and CDR2 (germline): SGHNT, YYREEE (reference sequence). The CDR3 DNA reads TGTGCCAGCAGCTTGGCCGTAGTCCATGGCTACACCTTC. Residues: CASSLAVVHGYTF.

V and J are TRBV28 and TRBJ2-7, with TRBD2 as a possible D gene (6 bases). Germline V lookup: CDR1 MDHEN, CDR2 SYDVKM. V lost 10 bases to trimming and J lost 4 bases, with 20 bases between them. This CDR3 has 14 residues. In DNA, the CDR3 is TGTGCCACCGCCGGGAGCGGGTTTGGATACGAGCAGTACTTC. Protein sequence: CATAGSGFGYEQYF. The complete variable domain, with remaining parts taken from reference TRBV28 and TRBJ2-7, reads DVKVTQSSRYLVKRTGEKVFLECVQDMDHENMFWYRQDPGLGLRLIYFSYDVKMKEKGDIPEGYSVSREKKERFSLILESASTNQTSMYLCATAGSGFGYEQYFGPGTRLTVT.

This chain uses TRBV5-1 with TRBJ1-1, with 9 bases matching TRBD1. The trim removed 4 bases at V and 1 base at J, leaving 5 bases unmatched. The V gene's germline CDR1 is SGHRS and CDR2 YFSETQ. The CDR3 is 15 residues long. The CDR3 nucleotides read TGCGCCAGCAGCCGGGGACAGGGCGCGAACACTGAAGCTTTCTTT. Encoded protein: CASSRGQGANTEAFF.

In this sample, this clone turned up a few times. The V and J genes are TRBV4-1 and TRBJ1-1; possibly TRBD1 for D (5 bases). Trimming stripped 2 bases from V and 2 bases from J, with 15 bases between. The germline gives CDR1 MGHRA, CDR2 YSYEKL. This CDR3 has 16 residues. CDR3 sequence (DNA): TGCGCCAGCAGCCAACCAGGGAGGACGGCAAACACTGAAGCTTTCTTT. Translated: CASSQPGRTANTEAFF.

This sequence joins TRBV18 and TRBJ2-7, with 10 bases matching TRBD1. This CDR3 contains 13 residues. The germline V gene encodes CDR1 KGHSH and CDR2 LQKENI. The trim removed 8 bases at V and 2 bases at J, leaving 3 bases unmatched. For the CDR3, the DNA is TGTGCCAGCCGGGGACAGGGGCCCTACGAGCAGTACTTC. This codes for CASRGQGPYEQYF.